Presented here are 29 T cell receptor beta chains from one specimen sequenced in a study of blood T cell repertoires in COVID-19. The data were produced by immunoSEQ multiplex PCR, yet TCRdb's version contains in-frame clones alone and is incomplete. The top ten clones hold about 1.2% of a sample with more than 300,000 clones, 88% of them seen once. The source material was PBMCs or T cells enriched from blood (not recorded which). These TCRs come from a woman aged 18-29 years who had recovered from COVID-19.

The chain combines TRBV27 with TRBJ2-7, with D unclear. V was pared by 4 bases and J by 3 bases, with 16 bases between. Germline loops: CDR1 MNHEY, CDR2 SMNVEV (reference sequence). The CDR3 loop spans 15 amino acids. The CDR3 region is CASSSSGPPVYEQYF. CDR3 nucleotides: TGTGCCAGCAGTTCCTCTGGGCCGCCCGTCTACGAGCAGTACTTC.

The CDR3 here is CASSLEGESPEAFF. The CDR3 DNA reads TGCGCCAGCAGCTTGGAGGGAGAGTCCCCTGAAGCTTTCTTT. The rearrangement joins TRBV5-1 to TRBJ1-1, with D hard to call. CDR1 and CDR2 from the germline V gene are SGHRS and YFSETQ. V was clipped by 0 bases and J by 6 bases, with 12 bases between them. The CDR3 has 14 residues.

The chain joins TRBV10-2 to TRBJ1-6; D unresolved. With 3 bases removed from V and 7 bases from J, the gap between germline ends came to 10 bases. Germline V gives CDR1 WSHSY, CDR2 SAAADI. The length of the CDR3 is 14 residues. In DNA, the CDR3 is TGCGCCAGCAGTGATCAGACACCGAATTCACCCCTCCACTTT. Protein sequence: CASSDQTPNSPLHF.

This chain joins TRBV4-2 and TRBJ2-3, with unresolved D. The germline CDR1 and CDR2 sequences are LGHNA and YNFKEQ. CDR3 length: 14 residues. The V end was cut by 1 base, the J end by 2 bases, with 7 bases between. Here the CDR3 reads CASSQVLDTDTQYF. CDR3 nucleotide sequence: TGTGCCAGCAGCCAAGTATTAGACACAGATACGCAGTATTTT.

CDR3: CASSEVEKLFF. The CDR3 DNA reads TGTGCCAGCAGTGAAGTTGAGAAACTGTTTTTT. The V gene is TRBV2, the J gene TRBJ1-4, with D unresolved. CDR3 length: 11 amino acids. From germline, CDR1 is SNHLY and CDR2 FYNNEI. V lost 1 base and J lost 11, with 5 bases in between. Variable domain in full (rest from reference TRBV2 and TRBJ1-4): EPEVTQTPSHQVTQMGQEVILRCVPISNHLYFYWYRQILGQKVEFLVSFYNNEISEKSEIFDDQFSVERPDGSNFTLKIRSTKLEDSAMYFCASSEVEKLFFGSGTQLSVL.

The V call is TRBV19, the J call TRBJ1-1; weak D call: TRBD1 (6 bases). Germline CDR1 is LNHDA and CDR2 is SQIVND (reference sequence). Trimming cost V 6 bases and J 0 bases, with 14 bases left between them. There are 15 residues in the CDR3. DNA of the CDR3: TGTGCCAGTAGCCAGGGGCAGGGGCTGAACACTGAAGCTTTCTTT. Protein product: CASSQGQGLNTEAFF.

This sequence joins TRBV5-1 and TRBJ1-4, with 8 bases aligning to TRBD1. V gave up 3 bases and J gave up 4 bases; unmatched junction bases: 2. The CDR3 is made up of 14 amino acids. Germline CDR1 reads SGHRS; CDR2 reads YFSETQ. CDR3 protein: CASSSGGGNEKLFF. CDR3 nucleotide sequence: TGCGCCAGCAGCTCAGGGGGCGGTAATGAAAAACTGTTTTTT.

This chain links TRBV27 with TRBJ1-1, with 8 bases matching TRBD1. The CDR3 consists of 14 residues. Germline loops: CDR1 MNHEY, CDR2 SMNVEV (reference sequence). V gave up 2 bases and J gave up 4 bases; unmatched junction bases: 3. The CDR3 DNA reads as TGTGCCAGCAGTTTAAACAGGGGGTTCACTGAAGCTTTCTTT. It specifies CASSLNRGFTEAFF.

The V gene is TRBV15, the J gene TRBJ2-1; unclear D gene. The CDR3 has 13 amino acids. The germline CDR1 and CDR2 sequences are LNHNV and YYDKDF (reference sequence). V gave up 1 base and J gave up 6 bases, with 7 bases separating them. Here the CDR3 reads CATSRASLNEQFF. As DNA, the CDR3 is TGTGCCACCAGCAGAGCCTCTCTCAATGAGCAGTTCTTC.

This rearrangement joins TRBV29-1 to TRBJ2-7, with D perhaps TRBD1 (5 bases). The CDR3 has 12 residues. Germline V gives CDR1 SQVTM, CDR2 ANQGSEA. V was trimmed by 6 bases and J by 3 bases, leaving 12 bases between them. The CDR3 region is CSVGDYGYEQYF. In DNA form, the CDR3 reads TGCAGCGTAGGGGATTATGGCTACGAGCAGTACTTC.

This chain joins TRBV6-5 and TRBJ1-5; D call uncertain. This CDR3 contains 14 residues. The germline V and J ends were trimmed by 5 bases and 5 bases, with 13 bases remaining between them. CDR1 is MNHEY and CDR2 is SVGAGI in the germline V gene. The DNA for the CDR3 is TGTGCCAGCAGTCGGAGGGTTCGGGATCAGCCCCAGCATTTT. Residues: CASSRRVRDQPQHF.

V and J are TRBV7-8 and TRBJ2-7; perhaps TRBD2 as D (7 bases). V dropped 7 bases and J dropped 0 bases, with 16 bases sitting between them. This CDR3 is 15 amino acids long. Germline CDR1 SGHVS, CDR2 FQNEAQ. CDR3 bases: TGTGCCAGCACCCCGTTGGGGGGGCGCTCCTACGAGCAGTACTTC. It is translated as CASTPLGGRSYEQYF.

The chain has TRBV30 and TRBJ1-2; the match to TRBD1 covers 8 bases. CDR1 and CDR2 (germline): GTSNPN, SVGIG (reference sequence). The V and J ends lost 3 bases and 4 bases, in that order; junction bases with no gene match: 7. The CDR3 extends over 14 amino acids. This chain's CDR3 is CAWSPGGAGYGYTF. The CDR3 region has the DNA TGTGCCTGGAGCCCAGGGGGCGCGGGCTATGGCTACACCTTC.

The genes are TRBV2 and TRBJ1-1; weak D call: TRBD1 (6 bases). The ends were cut back, 4 bases at V and 6 bases at J, with 15 bases in the middle. Germline V CDR1 and CDR2: SNHLY, FYNNEI. This CDR3 has 14 amino acids. CDR3 in DNA: TGTGCCAGCAGTGCAGGGGCGGAGGTCCCTGAAGCTTTCTTT. Amino acid sequence: CASSAGAEVPEAFF.

The chain couples TRBV9 to TRBJ1-6, with 11 bases matching TRBD1. Germline values: CDR1 SGDLS, CDR2 YYNGEE. Trimming at V came to 3 bases and at J to 9 bases, leaving 8 bases not matched to a gene. This CDR3 spans 16 amino acids. CDR3 protein: CASSAGQGAISSPLHF. DNA for the CDR3: TGTGCCAGCAGCGCCGGACAGGGGGCAATTAGTTCACCCCTCCACTTT.

The chain employs TRBV7-2 and TRBJ1-2; D is ambiguous. The germline CDR1 and CDR2 sequences are SGHTA and FQGNSA. V lost 3 bases to trimming and J lost 4 bases, with 12 bases between them. There are 14 residues in the CDR3. CDR3 residues: CASSFKEFGYGYTF. The CDR3 nucleotides read TGTGCCAGCAGCTTTAAGGAGTTCGGCTATGGCTACACCTTC. The whole variable domain, filled in from reference TRBV7-2 and TRBJ1-2, reads GAGVSQSPSNKVTEKGKDVELRCDPISGHTALYWYRQSLGQGLEFLIYFQGNSAPDKSGLPSDRFSAERTGGSVSTLTIQRTQQEDSAVYLCASSFKEFGYGYTFGSGTRLTVV.

The chain links TRBV29-1 to TRBJ2-2; D gene ambiguous. In germline, CDR1 is SQVTM, CDR2 ANQGSEA. The CDR3 is 12 residues long. V was clipped by 7 bases and J by 4 bases, with 10 bases between them. The CDR3 spells CSAPQVTGELFF. As DNA, the CDR3 is TGCAGCGCCCCTCAGGTCACCGGGGAGCTGTTTTTT.

The genes are TRBV2 and TRBJ2-2; 8 bases are shared with TRBD1. This CDR3 has 15 residues. V shed 5 bases and J 4 bases; nucleotides not matched to a gene: 6. CDR1 SNHLY and CDR2 FYNNEI come from the germline V gene. CDR3 region: CASSRTGLATGELFF. The CDR3 region has the DNA TGTGCCAGCAGTAGGACAGGGTTGGCCACCGGGGAGCTGTTTTTT.

V and J are TRBV7-8 and TRBJ2-2; 15 bases are shared with TRBD2. There are 22 residues in the CDR3. Losses at the gene ends were 7 bases for V and 8 bases for J; bases not matched to a gene: 26. Germline V CDR1 and CDR2: SGHVS, FQNEAQ. In nucleotides, the CDR3 is TGTGCCAGCACCGAAAAGGGTCGTGGGACCGGACTAGCGGGGGGGCCAGGTGGGGAGCTGTTTTTT. It translates to CASTEKGRGTGLAGGPGGELFF.

The chain is built from TRBV4-1 and TRBJ2-7, with 8 nucleotides matching TRBD2. There are 14 residues in the CDR3. Trimming took 4 bases from V and 5 from J; bases not matched to a gene: 7. Germline V gene sequence: CDR1 MGHRA, CDR2 YSYEKL. Here the CDR3 reads CASSPSGGRNEQYF. Written as DNA, the CDR3 is TGCGCCAGCAGCCCTTCGGGGGGGAGAAACGAGCAGTACTTC.

The V and J genes are TRBV7-9 and TRBJ2-5; 14 bases match TRBD2. Germline CDR1 SEHNR, CDR2 FQNEAQ (reference sequence). V was pared by 5 bases and J by 2 bases, with 10 bases of the junction left unmatched. This CDR3 region has 18 residues. This CDR3 is CASSRSSRLAGGQETQYF. CDR3 nucleotide sequence: TGTGCCAGCAGCCGCTCAAGCCGACTAGCGGGGGGGCAAGAGACCCAGTACTTC.

The gene calls are TRBV6-4 and TRBJ1-5; unclear D gene. Germline CDR1 MRHNA, CDR2 SNTAGT. The CDR3 has 11 residues. Trimming stripped 5 bases from V and 3 bases from J, with 2 bases between. The CDR3 protein is CASSYNQPQHF. CDR3 nucleotides: TGTGCCAGCAGTTACAATCAGCCCCAGCATTTT.

A single count supports this clone. The chain combines TRBV5-1 with TRBJ1-4; 8 nucleotides agree with TRBD1. From germline, CDR1 is SGHRS and CDR2 YFSETQ. This CDR3 is built from 14 residues. The trim removed 4 bases at V and 8 bases at J, leaving 7 bases unmatched. CDR3 sequence reads: CASSIQGGSEKLFF. As DNA, the CDR3 is TGCGCCAGCAGCATACAGGGGGGGAGCGAAAAACTGTTTTTT.

The chain has TRBV19 and TRBJ1-2; D might be TRBD1 (5 bases). Trimming removed 7 bases at V and 5 bases at J, with 14 bases between. The length of the CDR3 is 13 residues. Per germline, CDR1 LNHDA and CDR2 SQIVND (reference sequence). The chain's CDR3 is CASTMGGIYGYTF. The CDR3 bases are TGTGCCAGTACGATGGGGGGTATATATGGCTACACCTTC.

The chain carries TRBV2 and TRBJ1-6; 8 nucleotides match TRBD1. With V trimmed by 5 bases and J by 10 bases, 7 bases remained unmatched. The CDR3 totals 14 residues. Germline V CDR1 and CDR2: SNHLY, FYNNEI. The CDR3 DNA sequence: TGTGCCAGCAGTCGGGGACAGGCAACCTCACCCCTCCACTTT. Its protein is CASSRGQATSPLHF.

Points on this clone: Other DNA sequences in the sample encode the same CDR3. The chain links TRBV19 to TRBJ2-7; D may be TRBD1 (6 bases). This CDR3 has 13 amino acids. The V end was cut by 5 bases, the J end by 0 bases, with 8 bases between. Germline-derived CDR1 and CDR2 are LNHDA and SQIVND (reference sequence). For the CDR3, the DNA is TGTGCCAGTAGTCCAGGGGTCTCCTACGAGCAGTACTTC. Its protein is CASSPGVSYEQYF.

The chain recombines TRBV5-1 with TRBJ2-5; TRBD2 aligns across 12 bases. V dropped 7 bases and J dropped 8; count of bases not matched to a gene: 9. The CDR3 has 14 residues. In germline, CDR1 is SGHRS, CDR2 YFSETQ. The CDR3: CASGERTSGDTQYF. CDR3 coding DNA: TGCGCCAGCGGCGAAAGGACTAGCGGGGACACCCAGTACTTC.

In DNA, the CDR3 is TGTGCCAGCAGAGCACAGAATGCTAATGAAAAACTGTTTTTT. This translates into CASRAQNANEKLFF. The chain joins TRBV2 to TRBJ1-4; D gene unclear. Trimming pared 6 bases from V and 3 bases from J, leaving 11 bases between. The CDR3 totals 14 residues. Germline V gene sequence: CDR1 SNHLY, CDR2 FYNNEI.

The chain joins TRBV7-9 to TRBJ1-2, with TRBD1 as a possible D gene (6 bases). The ends were cut back, 6 bases at V and 6 bases at J, with 14 bases in the middle. There are 13 residues in the CDR3. The germline gives CDR1 SEHNR, CDR2 FQNEAQ (reference sequence). The DNA of the CDR3 is TGTGCCAGCAGTCCGATGACAGGCAATGGCTACACCTTC. Protein product: CASSPMTGNGYTF. The whole variable domain, remainder taken from reference TRBV7-9 and TRBJ1-2, is DTGVSQNPRHKITKRGQNVTFRCDPISEHNRLYWYRQTLGQGPEFLTYFQNEAQLEKSRLLSDRFSAERPKGSFSTLEIQRTEQGDSAMYLCASSPMTGNGYTFGSGTRLTVV.